What follows are 7 T cell receptor beta chains derived from one specimen sequenced in a study of vaccination effects on CD4 cells after COVID-19. These TCRs' antigens remain unknown. Profiled with immunoSEQ multiplex PCR; TCRdb holds only in-frame clones, not every one. The sample consists of around 37,000 clones, 65% to 75% of them appearing once. It was after roughly ten days of culture that CD4+ T cells were isolated. Here the sequenced sample was CD4+ T cells from PBMCs cultured without peptide, taken before COVID-19 vaccination. Source of these receptors: a human donor who received a COVID-19 vaccine.

V is TRBV4-2 and J is TRBJ2-2; 12 bases line up with TRBD2. After removal of 0 bases from V and 2 bases from J, the junction contained 13 bases not matched to a gene. The CDR3 extends over 21 amino acids. Per germline, CDR1 LGHNA and CDR2 YNFKEQ. CDR3 nucleotide sequence: TGTGCCAGCAGCCAAGATCTACTAGCGGGGGGCACCGCAGGCAACACCGGGGAGCTGTTTTTT. It is translated as CASSQDLLAGGTAGNTGELFF.

J is TRBJ1-6 and V is TRBV6-1; a weak D match, TRBD1 (6 bases). The V gene's germline CDR1 is MNHNS and CDR2 SASEGT. V shed 1 base and J shed 10 bases, with 14 bases lying between them. The CDR3 spans 15 residues. CDR3 region: CASSEGAGDWSPLHF. As DNA, the CDR3 is TGTGCCAGCAGTGAAGGAGCAGGGGACTGGTCACCCCTCCACTTT.

This clone was recorded a few times. The chain uses TRBV20-1 and TRBJ2-7, with 8 bases fitting TRBD2. This CDR3 has 13 residues. The V gene's germline CDR1 is DFQATT and CDR2 SNEGSKA (reference sequence). The V and J ends lost 3 bases and 5 bases, in that order; junction bases with no gene match: 6. CDR3 coding DNA: TGCAGTGCTAGTCCGGGAGGGCGGGACGAGCAGTACTTC. Amino acids: CSASPGGRDEQYF.

The chain has TRBV5-4 and TRBJ1-1; no definite D call. Deletions cut 0 bases from V and 2 bases from J, with 8 bases between. The CDR3 has 14 amino acids. The germline V gene has CDR1 SGHNT and CDR2 YYREEE (reference sequence). CDR3 region: CASSLVQQNTEAFF. The CDR3 DNA follows: TGTGCCAGCAGCTTGGTGCAGCAAAACACTGAAGCTTTCTTT. Full variable domain (missing parts from reference TRBV5-4 and TRBJ1-1): ETGVTQSPTHLIKTRGQQVTLRCSSQSGHNTVSWYQQALGQGPQFIFQYYREEENGRGNFPPRFSGLQFPNYSSELNVNALELDDSALYLCASSLVQQNTEAFFGQGTRLTVV.

In nucleotides, the CDR3 is TGTGCCAGCAGTTCCGGACAGGATGAAAAACTGTTTTTT. Protein: CASSSGQDEKLFF. This chain joins TRBV12-3 or TRBV12-4 and TRBJ1-4, with 7 positions matching TRBD1. This CDR3 has 13 amino acids. V gave up 4 bases and J gave up 6 bases; unmatched junction bases: 2.

About this clone itself: This CDR3 is also generated by other DNA sequences in the sample. This chain connects TRBV29-1 to TRBJ1-4; D unresolved. The CDR3 has 13 amino acids. V was clipped by 4 bases and J by 2 bases, with 8 bases between them. Germline values: CDR1 SQVTM, CDR2 ANQGSEA. The CDR3 is CSVGGRTNEKLFF. CDR3 nucleotide sequence: TGCAGCGTTGGTGGCAGGACTAATGAAAAACTGTTTTTT.

The rearrangement uses TRBV15 and TRBJ2-5, with a tentative D call TRBD2 (6 bases). The CDR3 has 14 residues. The V end lost 5 bases, the J end lost 5 bases, and 15 bases lay between the germline ends. The germline gives CDR1 LNHNV, CDR2 YYDKDF (reference sequence). CDR3 coding DNA: TGTGCCACCAGCGGAGGGTCGGGTCGTGAGACCCAGTACTTC. Its translation: CATSGGSGRETQYF. The complete variable domain, with remaining parts taken from reference TRBV15 and TRBJ2-5, reads DAMVIQNPRYQVTQFGKPVTLSCSQTLNHNVMYWYQQKSSQAPKLLFHYYDKDFNNEADTPDNFQSRRPNTSFCFLDIRSPGLGDTAMYLCATSGGSGRETQYFGPGTRLLVL.